This passage covers 29 T cell receptor beta chains from one sample sequenced in a study of T cell repertoires in cytomegalovirus infection. TCRdb fed the reads into MiXCR, producing one record per CDR3 protein. The profile covers approximately 100,000 distinct CDR3 sequences, with roughly 40% appearing a single time and 65% to 75% taken by the ten largest. For these receptors, no antigen is known. The specimen was CD8+ T cells from cultured PBMCs, collected from culture after CMV antigen stimulation. These receptors all stem from a human donor in good health (CMV status not recorded). Some clones in this sample may be carry-over from other donors' samples.

This clonotype was seen more than once but under ten times. This chain connects TRBV27 to TRBJ2-7; no reliable D call. Per germline, CDR1 MNHEY and CDR2 SMNVEV (reference sequence). V lost 7 bases and J 1 base, leaving 14 bases between the germline ends. This CDR3 has 14 amino acids. This CDR3 is CASNPSSKSYEQYF. DNA of the CDR3: TGTGCCAGCAACCCGAGCAGCAAGTCCTACGAGCAGTACTTC.

This chain connects TRBV27 to TRBJ1-6; no reliable D call. Per germline, CDR1 MNHEY and CDR2 SMNVEV (reference sequence). The CDR3 is made up of 12 amino acids. Deletions cut 2 bases from V and 15 bases from J, with 11 bases between. The CDR3 DNA is TGTGCCAGCAGTTTAACCGGCGGGAACCTCCACTTT. Residues: CASSLTGGNLHF.

The rearrangement joins TRBV20-1 to TRBJ1-2; 11 nucleotides agree with TRBD1. Germline lookup yields CDR1 DFQATT and CDR2 SNEGSKA (reference sequence). The CDR3 contains 14 residues. J lost 4 bases, V lost 5 bases, and 6 bases had no gene match. This CDR3 is CSALDRGLSYGYTF. CDR3 in DNA: TGCAGTGCTCTGGACAGGGGGCTCAGCTATGGCTACACCTTC.

This clonotype was picked up a small number of times. The chain employs TRBV2 and TRBJ1-1, with a possible D match to TRBD1 (6 bases). The V gene's germline CDR1 is SNHLY and CDR2 FYNNEI. This CDR3 has 13 amino acids. V dropped 6 bases and J dropped 5 bases, with 13 bases sitting between them. The CDR3 region has the DNA TGTGCCAGCAGCTTACAGGGTTGGACTGAAGCTTTCTTT. This gives the protein CASSLQGWTEAFF.

The chain has TRBV6-6 and TRBJ2-2; unclear D gene. This CDR3 contains 16 residues. The germline V and J ends were trimmed by 3 bases and 2 bases, with 13 bases remaining between them. Germline CDR1 reads MNHNY; CDR2 reads SVGAGI (reference sequence). The CDR3 DNA reads as TGTGCCAGCAGTTATATAGTACCCGCTAACACCGGGGAGCTGTTTTTT. It yields the protein CASSYIVPANTGELFF.

The rearrangement links TRBV2 to TRBJ2-7, with 7 bases aligning to TRBD1. The trim removed 10 bases at V and 0 bases at J, leaving 15 bases unmatched. Germline V CDR1 and CDR2: SNHLY, FYNNEI. The CDR3 runs to 16 residues. As DNA, the CDR3 is TGTGCCACTCACTCGGGGAGACAGGGATTCTCCTACGAGCAGTACTTC. Its protein is CATHSGRQGFSYEQYF.

The V call is TRBV24-1, the J call TRBJ2-7; 9 nucleotides agree with TRBD1. J gave up 3 bases and V 4 bases, and 0 bases lay outside the gene matches. Germline CDR1 KGHDR, CDR2 SFDVKD. The CDR3 covers 13 residues. The CDR3 loop reads CATSEGQGYEQYF. In nucleotides, the CDR3 is TGTGCCACCAGTGAGGGACAGGGCTACGAGCAGTACTTC.

The chain links TRBV4-1 to TRBJ2-2, with D unresolved. Germline V CDR1 and CDR2: MGHRA, YSYEKL. The CDR3 has 14 amino acids. V lost 5 bases and J 5 bases, leaving 12 bases between the germline ends. The CDR3 bases are TGCGCCAGCAGCGGAGACAACCCAACCGGGGAGCTGTTTTTT. Translating gives CASSGDNPTGELFF.

This clonotype was counted ten times or more. The CDR3 reads CASSPRDRVYEQYF. The DNA of the CDR3 is TGTGCCAGCAGCCCCCGGGACAGGGTCTACGAGCAGTACTTC. This chain uses TRBV7-6 with TRBJ2-7; TRBD1 aligns across 9 bases. Per germline, CDR1 SGHVS and CDR2 FNYEAQ. The J segment lost 3 bases and the V segment lost 5 bases, leaving 5 bases of the junction unmatched. CDR3 length: 14 amino acids.

This clonotype was picked up a small number of times. The V gene is TRBV28, the J gene TRBJ1-6; D might be TRBD1 (5 bases). The length of the CDR3 is 13 residues. The V end lost 1 base, the J end lost 8 bases, and 6 bases lay between the germline ends. The V gene's germline CDR1 is MDHEN and CDR2 SYDVKM. CDR3 nucleotides: TGTGCCAGCAGTTTATTGGGGGATTCACCCCTCCACTTT. The encoded protein is CASSLLGDSPLHF.

The chain joins TRBV7-2 to TRBJ1-6, with TRBD1 matching over 7 bases. Trimming took 5 bases from V and 4 from J; bases not matched to a gene: 8. In germline, CDR1 is SGHTA, CDR2 FQGNSA. This CDR3 region has 16 residues. The CDR3 nucleotides read TGTGCCAGCAGCGAAACGACAGGGTCTTATAATTCACCCCTCCACTTT. Its translation is CASSETTGSYNSPLHF.

This clonotype was seen once. Just one base apart from a much larger clone, this may be a read error. The CDR3 DNA sequence: TGTGCCAGCAGCTTAGCGCTCGAGGGTTCTGAAGCTTTCTTT. It specifies CASSLALEGSEAFF. The V gene is TRBV7-2, the J gene TRBJ1-1; D is uncertain. The CDR3 is 14 residues long. In germline, CDR1 is SGHTA, CDR2 FQGNSA. V lost 0 bases and J lost 6, with 11 bases in between.

This CDR3 reads CASSKSGWQYNEQFF. DNA of the CDR3: TGTGCCAGCAGTAAGTCCGGCTGGCAATACAATGAGCAGTTCTTC. This chain joins TRBV28 and TRBJ2-1; D unresolved. The CDR3 sequence is 15 residues long. The V end was cut by 5 bases, the J end by 4 bases, with 15 bases between. CDR1 is MDHEN, CDR2 SYDVKM, per germline.

This chain joins TRBV4-1 and TRBJ1-5; D unclear. The CDR3 covers 13 residues. Per the germline V gene, CDR1 is MGHRA and CDR2 is YSYEKL. V gave up 3 bases and J gave up 2 bases, with 5 bases separating them. The CDR3 region has the DNA TGCGCCAGCAGCCACGGGGGCAATCAGCCCCAGCATTTT. Amino acid sequence: CASSHGGNQPQHF.

This clonotype has a count of ten or more. One junction end disagrees with the germline gene, perhaps due to a read error. The V call is TRBV7-8, the J call TRBJ2-1; D is unresolved. CDR3 length: 12 amino acids. Germline CDR1 SGHVS, CDR2 FQNEAQ. The CDR3 sequence is CASSLGATLQLF. In nucleotides, the CDR3 is TGTGCCAGCAGCTTAGGGGCTACCCTACAACTCTTC.

This chain uses TRBV7-6 with TRBJ2-7; D is perhaps TRBD2 (7 bases). The germline gives CDR1 SGHVS, CDR2 FNYEAQ. V lost 5 bases to trimming and J lost 3 bases, with 23 bases between them. This CDR3 contains 17 residues. The CDR3 loop reads CASSPSEGGGPRYEQYF. CDR3 nucleotide sequence: TGTGCCAGCAGCCCCAGCGAGGGCGGGGGCCCACGCTACGAGCAGTACTTC.

This clonotype was picked up many times. The V gene is TRBV5-1, the J gene TRBJ2-7, with 12 bases lining up with TRBD2. This CDR3 is built from 14 residues. V gave up 0 bases and J gave up 7 bases; unmatched junction bases: 2. The V gene's germline CDR1 is SGHRS and CDR2 YFSETQ. The CDR3 DNA reads TGCGCCAGCAGCTTGGGACTAGCGGGGGAAGAGCAGTACTTC. The encoded protein is CASSLGLAGEEQYF. Full variable domain (outside the CDR3, taken from reference TRBV5-1 and TRBJ2-7): KAGVTQTPRYLIKTRGQQVTLSCSPISGHRSVSWYQQTPGQGLQFLFEYFSETQRNKGNFPGRFSGRQFSNSRSEMNVSTLELGDSALYLCASSLGLAGEEQYFGPGTRLTVT.

This chain joins TRBV29-1 and TRBJ1-1; 8 positions match TRBD1. Germline trimming cut 2 bases from V and 1 base from J; bases unmatched to any gene: 3. This CDR3 has 14 residues. Germline V gene lookup returns CDR1 SQVTM and CDR2 ANQGSEA. The CDR3 nucleotides are TGCAGCGTTGAAATCGACAGGGGGAACACTGAAGCTTTCTTT. Amino acids: CSVEIDRGNTEAFF.

The CDR3 sequence is CASSPLGGRGAEAFF. The CDR3 region has the DNA TGTGCCAGCAGCCCCCTGGGGGGGAGAGGTGCTGAAGCTTTCTTT. The rearrangement uses TRBV7-6 and TRBJ1-1; possible D gene TRBD1, 5 bases. Germline CDR1 SGHVS, CDR2 FNYEAQ. This CDR3 region has 15 residues. V lost 5 bases and J lost 6, with 19 bases in between.

V gene TRBV7-9 combines with J gene TRBJ1-6; maybe TRBD1 (5 bases). Germline V gene sequence: CDR1 SEHNR, CDR2 FQNEAQ (reference sequence). The germline V and J ends were trimmed by 5 bases and 9 bases, with 17 bases remaining between them. The CDR3 loop spans 15 amino acids. The chain's CDR3 is CASSLRDAGGSPLHF. CDR3 sequence (DNA): TGTGCCAGCAGCCTCCGGGACGCGGGGGGTTCACCCCTCCACTTT.

This chain uses TRBV6-5 with TRBJ1-1, with no clear D. This CDR3 contains 14 residues. Trimming shortened V by 7 bases and J by 5 bases, and 17 bases separated the two germline ends. CDR1 MNHEY and CDR2 SVGAGI come from the germline V gene. CDR3: CASITSPPGTEAFF. The CDR3 coding sequence is TGTGCCAGCATAACGAGCCCACCGGGAACTGAAGCTTTCTTT.

This clonotype has just a few counts. DNA for the CDR3: TGTGCCAGTAGTATAGACAGAGGAATCGAGCAGTTCTTC. It specifies CASSIDRGIEQFF. The V and J genes are TRBV19 and TRBJ2-1; no reliable D call. Trimming took 0 bases from V and 10 from J, leaving 10 bases between them. This CDR3 contains 13 residues. Germline assignment: CDR1 LNHDA and CDR2 SQIVND (reference sequence).

This clonotype was seen repeatedly, ten times or more. This rearrangement joins TRBV6-1 to TRBJ1-1, with unresolved D. CDR3 length equals 15 residues. Trimming shortened V by 6 bases and J by 0 bases, and 14 bases separated the two germline ends. Germline V gene data show CDR1 as MNHNS and CDR2 as SASEGT. The CDR3 DNA is TGTGCCAGCAGCTCCCAGGCGGCCTTGAACACTGAAGCTTTCTTT. Protein product: CASSSQAALNTEAFF.

This clonotype was seen ten or more times. V and J are TRBV10-3 and TRBJ1-2; possible D gene TRBD1, 5 bases. Trimming stripped 7 bases from V and 0 bases from J, with 9 bases between. In germline, CDR1 is ENHRY, CDR2 SYGVKD. The CDR3 extends over 13 amino acids. In nucleotides, the CDR3 is TGTGCCATCAACGGGGGAGCTAACTATGGCTACACCTTC. It specifies CAINGGANYGYTF.

This clonotype was seen only a few times. This chain uses TRBV7-6 with TRBJ2-5; D is possibly TRBD2 (5 bases). This CDR3 has 15 residues. The V end lost 2 bases, the J end lost 2 bases, and 12 bases lay between the germline ends. Germline CDR1 SGHVS, CDR2 FNYEAQ. The CDR3 sequence: CASSLREVPQETQYF. In nucleotides, the CDR3 is TGTGCCAGCAGCTTACGGGAAGTCCCGCAAGAGACCCAGTACTTC.

This clonotype occurred a few times. The chain has TRBV4-2 and TRBJ1-5; D is unclear. Trimming stripped 0 bases from V and 2 bases from J, with 17 bases between. Germline CDR1 reads LGHNA; CDR2 reads YNFKEQ. This CDR3 is built from 18 residues. The CDR3 is CASSQDDENLIGNQPQHF. CDR3 coding DNA: TGTGCCAGCAGCCAAGATGATGAGAATCTGATAGGCAATCAGCCCCAGCATTTT.

A few counts support this clonotype. This rearrangement joins TRBV7-6 to TRBJ2-5, with D perhaps matching TRBD2 (6 bases). With 3 bases removed from V and 5 bases from J, the gap between germline ends came to 13 bases. Germline assignment: CDR1 SGHVS and CDR2 FNYEAQ. The CDR3 consists of 14 residues. This CDR3 is CASSFRRGSETQYF. In DNA form, the CDR3 reads TGTGCCAGCAGCTTTCGCCGGGGGTCTGAGACCCAGTACTTC.

There are a few counts of this clonotype. This chain links TRBV19 with TRBJ1-4; TRBD1 agrees at 8 bases. Germline trimming cut 6 bases from V and 4 bases from J; bases unmatched to any gene: 7. This CDR3 spans 15 amino acids. Germline CDR1 is LNHDA and CDR2 is SQIVND (reference sequence). The CDR3 loop reads CASRSEQGDNEKLFF. In DNA form, the CDR3 reads TGTGCCAGTAGAAGTGAACAGGGGGATAATGAAAAACTGTTTTTT.

This clonotype was counted at least ten times. DNA for the CDR3: TGTGCCAGCAGTTACTCGATCTCATCACCCCTCCACTTT. Residues: CASSYSISSPLHF. The genes are TRBV6-5 and TRBJ1-6; D not resolved. V was trimmed by 0 bases and J by 10 bases, leaving 7 bases between them. The CDR3 sequence is 13 residues long. CDR1 is MNHEY and CDR2 is SVGAGI in the germline V gene.